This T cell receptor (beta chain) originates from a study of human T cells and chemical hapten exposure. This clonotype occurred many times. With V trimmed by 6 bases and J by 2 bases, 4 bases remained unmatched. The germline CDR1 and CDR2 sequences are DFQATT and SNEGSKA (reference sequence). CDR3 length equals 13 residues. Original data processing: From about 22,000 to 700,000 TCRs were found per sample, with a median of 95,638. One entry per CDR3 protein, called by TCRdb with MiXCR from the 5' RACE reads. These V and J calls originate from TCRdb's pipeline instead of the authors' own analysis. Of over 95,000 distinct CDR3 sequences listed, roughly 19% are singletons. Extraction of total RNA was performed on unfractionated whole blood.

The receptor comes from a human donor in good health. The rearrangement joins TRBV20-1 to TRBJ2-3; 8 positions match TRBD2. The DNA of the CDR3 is TGCAGTGCCAGCGGGGGAACCACAGATACGCAGTATTTT. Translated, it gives CSASGGTTDTQYF.